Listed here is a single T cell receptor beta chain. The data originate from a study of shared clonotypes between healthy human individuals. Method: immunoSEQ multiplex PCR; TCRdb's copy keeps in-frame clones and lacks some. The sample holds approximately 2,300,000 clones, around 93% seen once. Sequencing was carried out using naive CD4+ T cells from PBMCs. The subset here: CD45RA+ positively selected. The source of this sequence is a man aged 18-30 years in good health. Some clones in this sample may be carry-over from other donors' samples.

This CDR3 reads CASGQGALAQPQHF. CDR3 coding DNA: TGTGCCAGTGGACAGGGGGCCCTGGCTCAGCCCCAGCATTTT. V is TRBV19 and J is TRBJ1-5, with 11 bases fitting TRBD1. V was pared by 8 bases and J by 6 bases, with 6 bases of the junction left unmatched. Germline assignment: CDR1 LNHDA and CDR2 SQIVND (reference sequence). The CDR3 sequence is 14 residues long.